Each of the 7 T cell receptor beta chains below was sequenced from the same sample in a study of T-cell memory formation after mild COVID-19. TCRdb reprocessed the 5' RACE reads with MiXCR, giving one entry per CDR3 protein. The sample holds about 440,000 distinct CDR3 sequences, 15% to 25% seen once. The material sequenced was PBMCs or a T cell subset sorted from them (not recorded which). The receptors here all came from an adult woman who had mild COVID-19 (a few samples of this study predate the infection). Cell type and time point are not known.

This rearrangement joins TRBV5-6 to TRBJ2-3; the D gene could be TRBD1 or TRBD2 (6 bases each). The CDR3 covers 14 residues. V was pared by 2 bases and J by 2 bases, with 9 bases between. The germline CDR1 and CDR2 sequences are SGHDT and YYEEEE. CDR3 sequence (DNA): TGTGCCAGCAGCTTTCGGGGGCCCACAGATACGCAGTATTTT. As protein: CASSFRGPTDTQYF.

The gene calls are TRBV12-3 or TRBV12-4 and TRBJ1-1, with D perhaps matching TRBD1 (6 bases). Trimming left V 6 bases short and J 4 bases short, with 15 bases between. This CDR3 has 14 residues. The CDR3: CASSPGVRGTEAFF. CDR3 sequence (DNA): TGTGCCAGCAGCCCAGGGGTCAGGGGCACTGAAGCTTTCTTT.

For the CDR3, the DNA is TGTGCCAGCTCACCACCGACTTACGAGCAGTACTTC. This encodes CASSPPTYEQYF. V and J are TRBV18 and TRBJ2-7; no definite D call. Germline lookup yields CDR1 KGHSH and CDR2 LQKENI. The CDR3 has 12 amino acids. Trimming shortened V by 0 bases and J by 4 bases, and 4 bases separated the two germline ends. Complete variable domain (other parts from reference TRBV18 and TRBJ2-7): NAGVMQNPRHLVRRRGQEARLRCSPMKGHSHVYWYRQLPEEGLKFMVYLQKENIIDESGMPKERFSAEFPKEGPSILRIQQVVRGDSAAYFCASSPPTYEQYFGPGTRLTVT.

A few counts support this clonotype. This chain links TRBV11-2 with TRBJ2-1, with 7 positions matching TRBD2. Trimming cost V 4 bases and J 7 bases; bases outside gene matches: 4. The CDR3 runs to 13 residues. The V gene's germline CDR1 is SGHAT and CDR2 FQNNGV. CDR3 residues: CASSSILANEQFF. The CDR3 nucleotides are TGTGCCAGCAGCTCGATACTAGCGAATGAGCAGTTCTTC.

The V and J genes are TRBV2 and TRBJ2-3, with 9 bases identical to TRBD2. With 3 bases clipped from V and 0 bases from J, the junction kept 13 bases outside the gene matches. CDR3 length: 19 residues. Germline CDR1 and CDR2: SNHLY and FYNNEI. CDR3 protein: CASSEAGGPLLSSTDTQYF. The DNA of the CDR3 is TGTGCCAGCAGTGAGGCGGGAGGGCCCCTCCTCTCTAGCACAGATACGCAGTATTTT.

This clonotype occurred many times. The DNA for the CDR3 is TGTGCCAGCAGCTTGGAACAGACCTACGAGCAGTACTTC. Residues: CASSLEQTYEQYF. J is TRBJ2-7 and V is TRBV5-6; D gene ambiguous. CDR3 length: 13 amino acids. Germline assignment: CDR1 SGHDT and CDR2 YYEEEE. V shed 0 bases and J shed 2 bases, with 6 bases lying between them.

V gene TRBV7-2 combines with J gene TRBJ2-7, with 7 nucleotides matching TRBD1. V dropped 5 bases and J dropped 2; count of bases not matched to a gene: 15. CDR3 size: 17 residues. The germline V gene has CDR1 SGHTA and CDR2 FQGNSA. CDR3 in amino acids: CASSTAPQGRSTYEQYF. In nucleotides, the CDR3 is TGTGCCAGCAGCACAGCGCCACAGGGGCGATCAACCTACGAGCAGTACTTC.